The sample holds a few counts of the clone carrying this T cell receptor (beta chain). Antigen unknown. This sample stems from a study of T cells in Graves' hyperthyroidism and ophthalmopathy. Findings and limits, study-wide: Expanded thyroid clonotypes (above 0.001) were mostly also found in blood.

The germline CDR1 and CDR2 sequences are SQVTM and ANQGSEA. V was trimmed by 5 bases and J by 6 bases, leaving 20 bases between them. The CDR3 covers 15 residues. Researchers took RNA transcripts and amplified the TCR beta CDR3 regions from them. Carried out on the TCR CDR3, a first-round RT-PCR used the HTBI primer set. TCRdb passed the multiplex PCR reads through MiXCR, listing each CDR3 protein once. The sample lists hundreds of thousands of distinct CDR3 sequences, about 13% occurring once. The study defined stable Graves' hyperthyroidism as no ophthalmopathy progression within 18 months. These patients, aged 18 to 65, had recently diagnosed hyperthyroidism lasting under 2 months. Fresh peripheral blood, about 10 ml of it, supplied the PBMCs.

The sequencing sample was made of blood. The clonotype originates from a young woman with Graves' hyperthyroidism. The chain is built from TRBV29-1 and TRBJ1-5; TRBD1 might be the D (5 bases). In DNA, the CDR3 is TGCAGCGTTACCCAGACGGGGGGAGCGGGTCAGCCCCAGCATTTT. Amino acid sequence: CSVTQTGGAGQPQHF. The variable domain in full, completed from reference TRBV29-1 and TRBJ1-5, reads SAVISQKPSRDICQRGTSLTIQCQVDSQVTMMFWYRQQPGQSLTLIATANQGSEATYESGFVIDKFPISRPNLTFSTLTVSNMSPEDSSIYLCSVTQTGGAGQPQHFGDGTRLSIL.